This T cell receptor beta chain was identified during a study of blood T cells in healthy people across ages. The second PCR ran roughly 7 to 12 cycles with a sample-barcoded 5' primer and J-beta primers. TCRdb fed the 5' RACE reads into MiXCR, producing one record per CDR3 protein. The repertoire holds 800,000 to 900,000 distinct CDR3 sequences, with around two thirds as singletons. Germline CDR1 is SGHTA and CDR2 is FQGNSA. V lost 3 bases and J 0 bases, leaving 11 bases between the germline ends. The CDR3 is 15 amino acids. The sequence derives from a man in his thirties or forties in good health. Sample: blood. The V gene is TRBV7-2, the J gene TRBJ1-2; tentatively, D is TRBD1 (6 bases). The CDR3 region has the DNA TGTGCCAGCAGCTTGGACAGACTAGCTAACTATGGCTACACCTTC. Translated, it gives CASSLDRLANYGYTF.